This T cell receptor (beta chain) was sequenced during a study of tumor-infiltrating lymphocytes in primary liver carcinoma. The table lists this clonotype with a few counts. The researchers obtained blood RNA from unsorted whole blood and also extracted germline DNA. A constant-region primer primed TCR beta cDNA synthesis from 400 to 550 ng of total RNA. ARM-PCR, slightly modified, supplied the TCR beta libraries through three nested multiplex PCR rounds. Both of the initial two PCR rounds ran for nine to ten cycles and employed TRBV1-TRBV30 forward primers alongside a C-beta reverse primer. TCRdb re-analysed the multiplex PCR reads in MiXCR, keeping a single row per CDR3 protein. The sample lists a few hundred thousand distinct CDR3 sequences, 50% to 60% occurring once. Trimming left V 6 bases short and J 8 bases short, with 11 bases between. The CDR3 is 11 residues long. From germline, CDR1 is SGHNT and CDR2 YYREEE (reference sequence).

The chain has TRBV5-4 and TRBJ1-2; D may be TRBD1 (5 bases). The sample taken for sequencing was peripheral blood. This TCR derives from a woman aged 25 to 39 with primary liver carcinoma and hepatitis B virus infection. CDR3 nucleotides: TGTGCCAGCAATCAGGGCGGAGGCTACACCTTC. Amino acid sequence: CASNQGGGYTF.